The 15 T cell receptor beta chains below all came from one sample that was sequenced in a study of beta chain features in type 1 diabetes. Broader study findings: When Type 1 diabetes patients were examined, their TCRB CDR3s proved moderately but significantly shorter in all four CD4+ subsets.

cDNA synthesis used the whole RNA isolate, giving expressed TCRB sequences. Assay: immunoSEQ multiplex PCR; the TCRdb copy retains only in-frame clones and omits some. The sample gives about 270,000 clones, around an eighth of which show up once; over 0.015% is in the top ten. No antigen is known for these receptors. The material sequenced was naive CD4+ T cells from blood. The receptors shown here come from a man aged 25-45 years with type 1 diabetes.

This CDR3 is CASSKTGTAYEQYF. The CDR3 DNA follows: TGTGCCAGCAGTAAGACCGGGACAGCCTACGAGCAGTACTTC. This chain connects TRBV6-5 to TRBJ2-7, with 7 nucleotides matching TRBD1. The length of the CDR3 is 14 residues. The germline V gene has CDR1 MNHEY and CDR2 SVGAGI. The J segment lost 2 bases and the V segment lost 5 bases, leaving 6 bases of the junction unmatched.

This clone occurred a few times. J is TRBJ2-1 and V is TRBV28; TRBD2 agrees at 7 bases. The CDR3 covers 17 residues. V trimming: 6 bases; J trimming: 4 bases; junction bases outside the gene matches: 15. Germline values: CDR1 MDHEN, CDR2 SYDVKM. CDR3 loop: CASSSWASGMKYNEQFF. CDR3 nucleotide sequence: TGTGCCAGCAGCTCTTGGGCTAGCGGAATGAAATACAATGAGCAGTTCTTC.

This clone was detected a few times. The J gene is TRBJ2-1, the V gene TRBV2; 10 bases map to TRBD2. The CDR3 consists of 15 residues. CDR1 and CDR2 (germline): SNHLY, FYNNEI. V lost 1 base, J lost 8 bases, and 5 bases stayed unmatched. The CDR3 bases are TGTGCCAGCAGTGAAGTGCTAGCGGGAGAGGATGAGCAGTTCTTC. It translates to CASSEVLAGEDEQFF.

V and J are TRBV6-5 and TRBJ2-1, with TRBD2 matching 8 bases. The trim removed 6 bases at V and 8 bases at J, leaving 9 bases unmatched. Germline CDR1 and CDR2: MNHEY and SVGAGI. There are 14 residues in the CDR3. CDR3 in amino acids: CASSISGSEDEQFF. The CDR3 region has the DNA TGTGCCAGCAGCATCAGCGGGAGTGAGGATGAGCAGTTCTTC.

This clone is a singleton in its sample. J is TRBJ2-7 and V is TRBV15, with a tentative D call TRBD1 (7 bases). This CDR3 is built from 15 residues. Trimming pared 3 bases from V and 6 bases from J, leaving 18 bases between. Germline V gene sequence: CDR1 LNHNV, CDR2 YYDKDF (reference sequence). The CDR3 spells CATSREGAVNSEQYF. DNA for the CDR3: TGTGCCACCAGCAGGGAGGGGGCCGTCAATAGCGAGCAGTACTTC.

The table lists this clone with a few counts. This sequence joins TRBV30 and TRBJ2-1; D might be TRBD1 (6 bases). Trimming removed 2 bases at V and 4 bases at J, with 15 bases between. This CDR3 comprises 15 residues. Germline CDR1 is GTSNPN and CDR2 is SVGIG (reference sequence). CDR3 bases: TGTGCCTGGAGTACAGGACAGAACTCTTACAATGAGCAGTTCTTC. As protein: CAWSTGQNSYNEQFF. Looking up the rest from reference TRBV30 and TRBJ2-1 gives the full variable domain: SQTIHQWPATLVQPVGSPLSLECTVEGTSNPNLYWYRQAAGRGLQLLFYSVGIGQISSEVPQNLSASRPQDRQFILSSKKLLLSDSGFYLCAWSTGQNSYNEQFFGPGTRLTVL.

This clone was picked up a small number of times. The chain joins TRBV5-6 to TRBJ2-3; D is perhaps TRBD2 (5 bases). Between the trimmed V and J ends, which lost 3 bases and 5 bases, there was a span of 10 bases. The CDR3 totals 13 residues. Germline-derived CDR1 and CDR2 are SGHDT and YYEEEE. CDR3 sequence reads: CASSSPAGDTQYF. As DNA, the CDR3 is TGTGCCAGCAGCTCCCCCGCGGGAGATACGCAGTATTTT.

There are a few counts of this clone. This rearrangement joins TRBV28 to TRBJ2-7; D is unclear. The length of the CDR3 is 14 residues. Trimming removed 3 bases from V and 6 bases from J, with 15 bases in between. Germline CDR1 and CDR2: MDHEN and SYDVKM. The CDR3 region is CASSLVAPTPEQYF. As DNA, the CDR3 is TGTGCCAGCAGTTTGGTAGCACCCACCCCCGAGCAGTACTTC.

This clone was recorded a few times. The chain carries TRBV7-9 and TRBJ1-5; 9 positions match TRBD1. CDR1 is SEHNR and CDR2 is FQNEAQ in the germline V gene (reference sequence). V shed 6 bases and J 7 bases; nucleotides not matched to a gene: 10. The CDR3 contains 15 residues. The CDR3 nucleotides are TGTGCCAGCAGTCCGGGACAGGGTTTATGGCAGCCCCAGCATTTT. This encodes CASSPGQGLWQPQHF.

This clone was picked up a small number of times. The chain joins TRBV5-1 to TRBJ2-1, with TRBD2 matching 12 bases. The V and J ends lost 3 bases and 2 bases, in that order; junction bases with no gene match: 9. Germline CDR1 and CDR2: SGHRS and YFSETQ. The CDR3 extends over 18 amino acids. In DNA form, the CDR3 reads TGCGCCAGCAGCTCCGGACTAGCGGGACCTAATCCCTACAATGAGCAGTTCTTC. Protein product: CASSSGLAGPNPYNEQFF.

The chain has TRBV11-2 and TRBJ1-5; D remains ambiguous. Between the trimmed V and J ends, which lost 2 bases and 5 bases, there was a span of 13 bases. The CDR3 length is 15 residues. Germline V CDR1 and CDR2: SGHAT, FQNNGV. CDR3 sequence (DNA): TGTGCCAGCAGCTTATTCGCGGGTCGGGATCAGCCCCAGCATTTT. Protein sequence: CASSLFAGRDQPQHF.

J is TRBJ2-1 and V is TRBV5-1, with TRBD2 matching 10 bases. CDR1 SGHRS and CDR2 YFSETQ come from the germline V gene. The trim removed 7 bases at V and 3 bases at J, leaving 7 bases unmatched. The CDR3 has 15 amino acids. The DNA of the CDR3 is TGCGCCAGCTCTTTCCTAGCGGGAGTCTACAATGAGCAGTTCTTC. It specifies CASSFLAGVYNEQFF.

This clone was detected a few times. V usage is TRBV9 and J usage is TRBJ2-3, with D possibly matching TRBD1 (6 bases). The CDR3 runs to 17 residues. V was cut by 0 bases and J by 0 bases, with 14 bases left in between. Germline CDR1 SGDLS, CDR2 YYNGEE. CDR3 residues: CASSVGTRGFSTDTQYF. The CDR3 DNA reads TGTGCCAGCAGCGTAGGCACCAGGGGCTTTAGCACAGATACGCAGTATTTT.

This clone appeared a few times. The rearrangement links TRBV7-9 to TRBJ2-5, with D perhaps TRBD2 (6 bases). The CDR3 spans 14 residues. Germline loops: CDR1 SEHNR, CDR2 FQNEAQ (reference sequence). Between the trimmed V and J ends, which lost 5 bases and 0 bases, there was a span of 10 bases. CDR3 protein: CASSHWGDQETQYF. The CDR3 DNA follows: TGTGCCAGCAGCCACTGGGGGGACCAAGAGACCCAGTACTTC.

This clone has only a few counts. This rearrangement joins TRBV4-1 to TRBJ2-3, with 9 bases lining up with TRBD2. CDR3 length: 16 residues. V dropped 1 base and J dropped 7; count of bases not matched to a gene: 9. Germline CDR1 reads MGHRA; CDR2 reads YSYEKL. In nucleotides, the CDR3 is TGCGCCAGCAGCCAAGTTAGCGGGAGAGGAATTAATACGCAGTATTTT. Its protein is CASSQVSGRGINTQYF.